This section outlines one T cell receptor (beta chain) sequence together with its context. The data were obtained in a study of blood T cell repertoires in COVID-19. The wider study: The origin of the acute and convalescent COVID-19 samples was the United States, Italy and Spain. PBMCs, B-cell-depleted T cells, or T cells provided the cDNA or gDNA that made up the material.

The CDR3 runs 17 residues. Germline V gene lookup returns CDR1 SGHVS and CDR2 FQNEAQ. Trimming took off 6 bases at V and 1 base at J, with 21 bases between the two ends. Original processing methods: Amplification with reference gene primers provided the estimates of nucleated cell counts. TCRdb's table, derived via immunoSEQ multiplex PCR, lists solely in-frame clones and lacks some. V and J calls plus clone size are reproduced from that table; the DNA served to infer D and trimming. The repertoire holds over 250,000 clones, approximately 85% seen once, with more than 9.5% in the top ten. The sequence came from a woman in her 70s with acute or convalescent COVID-19. Sequenced sample: peripheral blood. V usage is TRBV7-8 and J usage is TRBJ1-1; D gene uncertain. The CDR3 nucleotides are TGTGCCAGCAGTTCGAGGAGGGAACCGACCGGGAACACTGAAGCTTTCTTT. Protein sequence: CASSSRREPTGNTEAFF.